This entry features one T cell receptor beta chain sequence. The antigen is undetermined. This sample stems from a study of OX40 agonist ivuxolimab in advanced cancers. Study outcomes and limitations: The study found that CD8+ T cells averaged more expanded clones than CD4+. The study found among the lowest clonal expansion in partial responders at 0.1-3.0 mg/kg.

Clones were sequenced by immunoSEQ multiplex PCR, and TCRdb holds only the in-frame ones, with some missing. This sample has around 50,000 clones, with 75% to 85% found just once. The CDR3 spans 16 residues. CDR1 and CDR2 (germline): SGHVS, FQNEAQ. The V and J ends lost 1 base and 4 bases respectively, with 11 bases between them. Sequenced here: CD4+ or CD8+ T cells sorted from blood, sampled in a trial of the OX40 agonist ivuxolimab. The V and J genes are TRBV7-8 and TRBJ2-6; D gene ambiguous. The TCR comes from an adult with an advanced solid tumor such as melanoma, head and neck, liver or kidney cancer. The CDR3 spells CASSLVRVLGANVLTF. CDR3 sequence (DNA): TGTGCCAGCAGCTTAGTTAGGGTGTTAGGGGCCAACGTCCTGACTTTC.